Reported below is one T cell receptor beta chain. This sample is drawn from a study of Ad26.COV2.S vaccination and SARS-CoV-2 variants. Study-wide context: Donor was assigned to the Ad26.COV2.S arm of trial COV1001. Intramuscular Ad26.COV2.S doses were given once or twice, 56 days apart.

Specified treatment: some 20 received Ad26.COV2.S at low or high dose, single or two shots; about 5 received placebo; per-sample allocation not given. Material that was analyzed had been drawn on day 63 after the first vaccine or placebo injection. Boston provided a donor who was an adult aged 18-55 years. Sequencing used immunoSEQ multiplex PCR; TCRdb keeps in-frame clones, though not all of them. The sample consists of around 450,000 clones, roughly 87% of them appearing once. CDR3 length: 13 amino acids. Germline values: CDR1 SEHNR, CDR2 FQNEAQ (reference sequence). V was shortened by 6 bases and J by 3 bases, with 10 bases between the two germline ends.

This TCR was recovered from a person between 18 and 65 years old who received the Ad26.COV2.S COVID-19 vaccine or a placebo. The chain combines TRBV7-9 with TRBJ2-3; D not certain. Here the sequenced sample was peripheral blood, taken in a trial of Ad26.COV2.S vaccine versus placebo. The CDR3 region is CASSSYQTDTQYF. In nucleotides, the CDR3 is TGTGCCAGCAGTTCGTACCAAACAGATACGCAGTATTTT.